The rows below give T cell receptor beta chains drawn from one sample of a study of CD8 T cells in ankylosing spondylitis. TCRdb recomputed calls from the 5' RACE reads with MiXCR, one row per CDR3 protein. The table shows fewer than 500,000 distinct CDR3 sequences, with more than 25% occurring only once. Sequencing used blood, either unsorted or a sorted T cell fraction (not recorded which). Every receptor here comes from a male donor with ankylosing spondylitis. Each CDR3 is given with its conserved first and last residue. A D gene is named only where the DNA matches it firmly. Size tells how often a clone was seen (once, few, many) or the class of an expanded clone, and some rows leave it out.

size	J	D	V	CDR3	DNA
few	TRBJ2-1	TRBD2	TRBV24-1	CATSDPAGTSGGEQFF	TGTGCCACCAGTGATCCCGCCGGGACTAGCGGAGGTGAGCAGTTCTTC
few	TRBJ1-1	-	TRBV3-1	CASSQRRQPNTEAFF	TGTGCCAGCAGCCAAAGGAGACAGCCGAACACTGAAGCTTTCTTT
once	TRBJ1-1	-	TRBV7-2	CASSFTGAVNTEAFF	TGTGCCAGCAGCTTTACGGGGGCGGTGAACACTGAAGCTTTCTTT
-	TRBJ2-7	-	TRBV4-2	CASSQAATHYEQYF	TGTGCCAGCAGCCAAGCGGCGACCCACTACGAGCAGTACTTC
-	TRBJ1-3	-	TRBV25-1	CATETGTTGNTIYF	TGTGCCACCGAAACCGGGACAACAGGAAACACCATATATTTT
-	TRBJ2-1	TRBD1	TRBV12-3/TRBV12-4	CASSFWDGQARNEQFF	TGTGCCAGCAGCTTTTGGGACGGACAGGCGCGGAATGAGCAGTTCTTC
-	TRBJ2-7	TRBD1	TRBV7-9	CASSSTGLSEQYF	TGTGCCAGCAGCTCGACAGGGTTGTCCGAGCAGTACTTC
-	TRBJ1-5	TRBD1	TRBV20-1	CSARVPGTGVQPQHF	TGCAGTGCTAGAGTACCCGGGACAGGGGTTCAGCCCCAGCATTTT
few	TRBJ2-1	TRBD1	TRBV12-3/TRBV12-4	CASSAVQGGNEQFF	TGTGCCAGCAGTGCCGTACAGGGGGGAAATGAGCAGTTCTTC
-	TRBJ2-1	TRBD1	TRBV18	CASSLAFPGQGNEQFF	TGTGCCAGCTCACTCGCTTTCCCGGGACAGGGCAATGAGCAGTTCTTC
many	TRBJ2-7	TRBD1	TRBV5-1	CASSPRTGGYEQYF	TGCGCCAGCAGCCCACGGACAGGGGGCTACGAGCAGTACTTC